This T cell receptor beta chain was captured in a study of cytomegalovirus exposure and HLA in healthy donors. CDR1 SGHAT and CDR2 FQNNGV come from the germline V gene. Trimming at V came to 5 bases and at J to 5 bases, leaving 9 bases not matched to a gene. The CDR3 contains 15 residues. This clone was picked up a small number of times. As yet, its antigen is unknown. PCR primers comprised 60 Vbeta and 13 Jbeta primers. Repertoires were generated with immunoSEQ multiplex PCR, while TCRdb's copy carries only in-frame clones and drops some. The table shows some 120,000 clones, with 77% occurring only once. Findings of the study overall: A reported reduction in N-insertions relative to the 666-donor mean was seen in an Asian-associated ancestry cluster in a later analysis.

What was sequenced was PBMCs. This sequence originates from a woman in her thirties or forties in good health and CMV-seropositive. This chain joins TRBV11-2 and TRBJ2-3, with 8 bases identical to TRBD1. CDR3 in DNA: TGTGCCAGCAGCGCACGACAGGGGTTCATAGATACGCAGTATTTT. It specifies CASSARQGFIDTQYF.